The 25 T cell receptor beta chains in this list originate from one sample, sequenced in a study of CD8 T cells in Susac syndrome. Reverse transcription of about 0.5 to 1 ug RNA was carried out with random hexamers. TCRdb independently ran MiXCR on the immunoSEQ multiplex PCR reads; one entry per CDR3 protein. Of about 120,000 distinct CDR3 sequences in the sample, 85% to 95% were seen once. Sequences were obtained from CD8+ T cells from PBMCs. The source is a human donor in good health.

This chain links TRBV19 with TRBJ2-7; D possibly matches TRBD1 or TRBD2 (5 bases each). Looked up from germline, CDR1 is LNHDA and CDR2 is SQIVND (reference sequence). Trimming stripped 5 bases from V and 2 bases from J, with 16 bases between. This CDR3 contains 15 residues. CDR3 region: CASSRAWGTAYEQYF. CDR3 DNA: TGTGCCAGTAGTCGCGCCTGGGGGACGGCCTACGAGCAGTACTTC.

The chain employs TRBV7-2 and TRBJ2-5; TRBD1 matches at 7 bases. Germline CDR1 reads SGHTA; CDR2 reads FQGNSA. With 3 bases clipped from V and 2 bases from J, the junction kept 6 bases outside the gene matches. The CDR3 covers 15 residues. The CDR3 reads CASSFPGQIQETQYF. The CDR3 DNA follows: TGTGCCAGCAGCTTCCCGGGACAGATTCAAGAGACCCAGTACTTC.

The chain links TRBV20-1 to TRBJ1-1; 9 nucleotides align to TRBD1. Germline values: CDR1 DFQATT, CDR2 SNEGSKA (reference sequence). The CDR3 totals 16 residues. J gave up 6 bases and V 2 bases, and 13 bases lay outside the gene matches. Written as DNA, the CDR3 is TGCAGTGCTAGACTTACAGGGGGCGCGATTTTCGCTGAAGCTTTCTTT. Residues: CSARLTGGAIFAEAFF.

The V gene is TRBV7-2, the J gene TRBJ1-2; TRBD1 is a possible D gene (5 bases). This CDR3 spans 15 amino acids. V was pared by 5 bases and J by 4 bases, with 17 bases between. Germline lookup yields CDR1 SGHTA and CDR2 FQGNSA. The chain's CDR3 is CASSRGRGQGYGYTF. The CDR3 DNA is TGTGCCAGCAGCAGAGGACGAGGACAAGGCTATGGCTACACCTTC. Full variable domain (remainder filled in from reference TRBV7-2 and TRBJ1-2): GAGVSQSPSNKVTEKGKDVELRCDPISGHTALYWYRQSLGQGLEFLIYFQGNSAPDKSGLPSDRFSAERTGGSVSTLTIQRTQQEDSAVYLCASSRGRGQGYGYTFGSGTRLTVV.

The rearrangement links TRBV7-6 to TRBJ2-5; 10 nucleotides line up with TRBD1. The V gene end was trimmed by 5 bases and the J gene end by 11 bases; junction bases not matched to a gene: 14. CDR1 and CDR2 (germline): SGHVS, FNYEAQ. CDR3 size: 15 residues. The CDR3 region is CASSDSGTGVEEQYF. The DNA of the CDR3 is TGTGCCAGCAGCGATTCCGGGACAGGGGTGGAGGAGCAGTACTTC.

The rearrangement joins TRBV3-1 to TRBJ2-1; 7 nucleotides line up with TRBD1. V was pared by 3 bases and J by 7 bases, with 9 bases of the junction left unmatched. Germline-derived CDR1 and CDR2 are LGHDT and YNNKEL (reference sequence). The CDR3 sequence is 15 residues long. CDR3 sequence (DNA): TGTGCCAGCAGCCAGGGGACAGCCCTGGCGAATGAGCAGTTCTTC. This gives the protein CASSQGTALANEQFF.

The CDR3 sequence is CASSPVDATYEQYF. CDR3 nucleotide sequence: TGCGCCAGCAGCCCCGTCGACGCTACCTACGAGCAGTACTTC. V and J are TRBV5-1 and TRBJ2-7; D is unclear. The germline V and J ends were trimmed by 4 bases and 2 bases, with 13 bases remaining between them. The germline V gene encodes CDR1 SGHRS and CDR2 YFSETQ. The CDR3 spans 14 residues.

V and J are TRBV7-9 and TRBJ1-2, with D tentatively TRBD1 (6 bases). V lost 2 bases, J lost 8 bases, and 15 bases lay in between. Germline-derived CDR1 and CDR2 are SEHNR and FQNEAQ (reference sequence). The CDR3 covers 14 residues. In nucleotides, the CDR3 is TGTGCCAGCAGCTTAACTCTGGGGGCTCGGGGCTACACCTTC. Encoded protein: CASSLTLGARGYTF.

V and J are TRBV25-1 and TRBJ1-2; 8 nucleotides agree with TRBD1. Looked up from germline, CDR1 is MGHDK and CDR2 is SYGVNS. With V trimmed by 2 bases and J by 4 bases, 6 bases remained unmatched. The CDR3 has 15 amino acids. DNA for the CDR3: TGTGCCAGCAGTGAAGCTACAGGGGGGGCCTATGGCTACACCTTC. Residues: CASSEATGGAYGYTF.

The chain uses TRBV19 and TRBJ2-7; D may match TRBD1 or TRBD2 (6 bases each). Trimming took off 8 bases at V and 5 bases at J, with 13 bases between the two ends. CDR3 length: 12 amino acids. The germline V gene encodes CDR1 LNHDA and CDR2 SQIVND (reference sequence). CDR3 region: CASYRASDEQYF. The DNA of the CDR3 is TGTGCCAGTTACAGGGCTAGCGACGAGCAGTACTTC.

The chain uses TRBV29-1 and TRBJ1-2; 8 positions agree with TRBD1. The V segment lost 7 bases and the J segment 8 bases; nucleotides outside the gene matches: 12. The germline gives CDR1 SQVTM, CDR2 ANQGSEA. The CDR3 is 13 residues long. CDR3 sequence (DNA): TGCAGCGCCTCAGGACAGGGTCCGCGGGGCTACACCTTC. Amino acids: CSASGQGPRGYTF.

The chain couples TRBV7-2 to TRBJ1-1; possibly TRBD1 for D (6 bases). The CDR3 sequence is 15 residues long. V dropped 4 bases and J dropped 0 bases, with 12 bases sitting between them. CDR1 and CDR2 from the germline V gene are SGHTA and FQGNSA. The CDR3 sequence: CASSSMGDMNTEAFF. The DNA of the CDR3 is TGTGCCAGCAGCTCAATGGGGGACATGAACACTGAAGCTTTCTTT.

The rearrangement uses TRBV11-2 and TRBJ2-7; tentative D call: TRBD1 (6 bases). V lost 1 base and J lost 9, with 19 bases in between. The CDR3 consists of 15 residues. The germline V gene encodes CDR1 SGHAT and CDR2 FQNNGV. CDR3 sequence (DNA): TGTGCCAGCAGCTTAGCGGGACAAAACTACGAGTGGCAGTACTTC. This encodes CASSLAGQNYEWQYF.

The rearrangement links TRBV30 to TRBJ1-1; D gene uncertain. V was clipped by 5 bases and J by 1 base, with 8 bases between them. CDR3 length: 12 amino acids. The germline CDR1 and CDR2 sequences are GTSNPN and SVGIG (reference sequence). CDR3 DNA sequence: TGTGCCTGGCGTTTCGAGAACACTGAAGCTTTCTTT. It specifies CAWRFENTEAFF.

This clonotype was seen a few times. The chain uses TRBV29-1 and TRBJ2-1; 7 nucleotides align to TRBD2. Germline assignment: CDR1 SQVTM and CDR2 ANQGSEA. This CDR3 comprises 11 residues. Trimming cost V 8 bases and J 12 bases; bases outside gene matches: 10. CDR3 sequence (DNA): TGCAGCCCGGGGGGAAACATGGGGCAGTTCTTC. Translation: CSPGGNMGQFF.

The CDR3 bases are TGTGCCAGCAGCCGTATTGATCGATCCGGGCAGTACTTC. Translated, it gives CASSRIDRSGQYF. The gene calls are TRBV7-2 and TRBJ2-7; no definite D call. V was shortened by 5 bases and J by 9 bases, with 17 bases between the two germline ends. The germline V gene encodes CDR1 SGHTA and CDR2 FQGNSA. The CDR3 is 13 residues long.

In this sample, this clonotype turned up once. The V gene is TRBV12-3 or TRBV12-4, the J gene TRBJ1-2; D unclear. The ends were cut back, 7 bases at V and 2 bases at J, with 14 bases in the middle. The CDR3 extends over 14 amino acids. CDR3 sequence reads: CASTSWTENYGYTF. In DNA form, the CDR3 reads TGTGCCAGCACCTCGTGGACGGAGAACTATGGCTACACCTTC.

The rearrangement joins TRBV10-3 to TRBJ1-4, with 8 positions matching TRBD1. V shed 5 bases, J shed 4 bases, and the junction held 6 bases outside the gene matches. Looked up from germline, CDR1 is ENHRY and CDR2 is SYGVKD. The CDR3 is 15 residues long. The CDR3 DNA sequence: TGTGCCATCAGTACGGGACAGGCGAATAATGAAAAACTGTTTTTT. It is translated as CAISTGQANNEKLFF.

The CDR3 DNA reads TGTGCCAGCAGGCGGGAGACTGAGAACAATGAGCAGTTCTTC. Protein sequence: CASRRETENNEQFF. This rearrangement joins TRBV12-3 or TRBV12-4 to TRBJ2-1; TRBD2 matches 7 bases. This CDR3 has 14 amino acids. The ends lost 6 bases at V and 5 bases at J; junction bases unmatched: 7.

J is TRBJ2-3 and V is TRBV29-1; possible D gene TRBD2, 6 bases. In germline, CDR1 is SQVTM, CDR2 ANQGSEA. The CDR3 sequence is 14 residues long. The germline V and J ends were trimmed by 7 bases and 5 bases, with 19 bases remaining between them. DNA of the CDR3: TGCAGCGCCGGAGGGGTTCCAAGGGGAGATACGCAGTATTTT. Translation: CSAGGVPRGDTQYF.

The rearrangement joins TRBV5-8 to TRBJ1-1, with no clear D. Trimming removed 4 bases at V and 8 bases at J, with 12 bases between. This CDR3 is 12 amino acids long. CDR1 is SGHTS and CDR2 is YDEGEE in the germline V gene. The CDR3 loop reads CASSAVIAEAFF. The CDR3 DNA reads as TGTGCCAGCAGCGCCGTCATCGCAGAAGCTTTCTTT.

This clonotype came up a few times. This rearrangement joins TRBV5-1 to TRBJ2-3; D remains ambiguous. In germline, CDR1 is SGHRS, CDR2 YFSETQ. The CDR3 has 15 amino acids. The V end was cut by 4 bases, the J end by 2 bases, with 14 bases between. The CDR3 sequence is CASSPRSRNTDTQYF. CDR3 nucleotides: TGCGCCAGCAGCCCCCGGAGTCGGAACACAGATACGCAGTATTTT.

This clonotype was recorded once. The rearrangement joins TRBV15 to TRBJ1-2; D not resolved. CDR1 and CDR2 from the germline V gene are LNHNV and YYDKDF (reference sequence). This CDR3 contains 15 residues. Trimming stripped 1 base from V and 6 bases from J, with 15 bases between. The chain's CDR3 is CATSRVFGNGHGYTF. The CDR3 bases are TGTGCCACCAGCAGAGTCTTCGGGAATGGGCATGGCTACACCTTC. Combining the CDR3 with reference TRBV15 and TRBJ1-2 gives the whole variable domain DAMVIQNPRYQVTQFGKPVTLSCSQTLNHNVMYWYQQKSSQAPKLLFHYYDKDFNNEADTPDNFQSRRPNTSFCFLDIRSPGLGDTAMYLCATSRVFGNGHGYTFGSGTRLTVV.

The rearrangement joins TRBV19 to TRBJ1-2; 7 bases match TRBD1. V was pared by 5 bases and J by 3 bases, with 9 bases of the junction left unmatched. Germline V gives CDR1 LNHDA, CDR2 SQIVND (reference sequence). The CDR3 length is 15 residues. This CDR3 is CASSPRQGVDYGYTF. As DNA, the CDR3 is TGTGCCAGTAGTCCACGACAGGGCGTCGACTATGGCTACACCTTC.

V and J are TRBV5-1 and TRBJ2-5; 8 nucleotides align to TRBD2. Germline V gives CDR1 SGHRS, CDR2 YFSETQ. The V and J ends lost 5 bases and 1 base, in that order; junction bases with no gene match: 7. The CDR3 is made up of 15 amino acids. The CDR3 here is CASRSSGSVQETQYF. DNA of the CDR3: TGCGCCAGCAGATCCAGCGGGAGCGTCCAAGAGACCCAGTACTTC.